This T cell receptor beta chain was retrieved from a study of blood T cell repertoires in COVID-19. For the study at large: Acute and convalescent COVID-19 specimens originated in the United States, Italy and Spain.

Each participant's cohort was designated according to participant-reported clinical history. People in the exposed group encountered a COVID-19 case within 2 weeks before entering the study. Original handling: Estimation of nucleated cell counts relied on the amplification of reference gene primers. Clones were read by immunoSEQ multiplex PCR, and TCRdb kept only the in-frame ones, dropping some. V, J and clone size are those of that table, while D and trimming were read from the DNA. The sample lists roughly 140,000 clones; 84% were seen once. The germline V gene has CDR1 MNHNS and CDR2 SASEGT. The CDR3 has 14 amino acids. Trimming took 2 bases from V and 0 from J, leaving 5 bases between them.

The TCR originated in a woman between 50 and 59 years old who had been exposed to COVID-19. The sample comprised PBMCs or T cells enriched from blood (not recorded which). The chain is built from TRBV6-1 and TRBJ1-5; D gene ambiguous. The CDR3 region is CASSERYSNQPQHF. Here the CDR3 DNA reads TGTGCCAGCAGTGAACGGTATAGCAATCAGCCCCAGCATTTT.